A selection of T cell receptor beta chains follows, all from one sample in a study of cytomegalovirus exposure and HLA in healthy donors. The protocol was immunoSEQ multiplex PCR, while the TCRdb copy is restricted to in-frame clones and leaves out a portion. The sample shows more than 95,000 clones, 8% to 10% of them seen only once. The sample consisted of PBMCs. Receptors were obtained from a man aged 30 to 39 in good health and CMV-seronegative. The CDR3 runs from the conserved cysteine through the conserved F or W. D genes are given only for firm matches. Size tells how often a clone was seen (once, few, many) or the class of an expanded clone, and some rows leave it out.

j_call: TRBJ1-1
d_call: -
clone_size: few
v_call: TRBV7-8
cdr3_aa: CASSFMGLNTEAFF
cdr3_nt: TGTGCCAGCAGCTTTATGGGGCTGAACACTGAAGCTTTCTTT

j_call: TRBJ2-3
d_call: -
clone_size: -
v_call: TRBV5-5
cdr3_aa: CASSLGTSTDTQYF
cdr3_nt: TGTGCCAGCAGCTTGGGAACTAGCACAGATACGCAGTATTTT

j_call: TRBJ1-2
d_call: -
clone_size: -
v_call: TRBV11-2
cdr3_aa: CASSLDPGTSYGYTF
cdr3_nt: TGTGCCAGCAGCTTAGATCCAGGGACATCGTATGGCTACACCTTC

j_call: TRBJ1-2
d_call: TRBD1
clone_size: few
v_call: TRBV6-6
cdr3_aa: CASILGQGIVGGYTF
cdr3_nt: TGTGCCAGCATCCTTGGACAGGGCATCGTCGGTGGCTACACCTTC

j_call: TRBJ2-5
d_call: TRBD1
clone_size: -
v_call: TRBV7-9
cdr3_aa: CASSFGQGWETQYF
cdr3_nt: TGTGCCAGCAGCTTTGGACAGGGGTGGGAGACCCAGTACTTC

j_call: TRBJ1-1
d_call: TRBD1
clone_size: few
v_call: TRBV7-8
cdr3_aa: CASSWGQLNTEAFF
cdr3_nt: TGTGCCAGCAGCTGGGGACAGTTGAACACTGAAGCTTTCTTT

j_call: TRBJ1-4
d_call: -
clone_size: few
v_call: TRBV10-2
cdr3_aa: CASSEADGTATNEKLFF
cdr3_nt: TGCGCCAGCAGTGAGGCCGACGGAACAGCAACTAATGAAAAACTGTTTTTT

j_call: TRBJ1-6
d_call: TRBD1
clone_size: -
v_call: TRBV19
cdr3_aa: CASSIDRDSPLHF
cdr3_nt: TGTGCCAGTAGTATCGACAGGGATTCACCCCTCCACTTT

j_call: TRBJ2-5
d_call: TRBD2
clone_size: few
v_call: TRBV7-2
cdr3_aa: CASSLAASGGGYQETQYF
cdr3_nt: TGTGCCAGCAGCTTAGCGGCTAGCGGTGGGGGGTACCAAGAGACCCAGTACTTC

j_call: TRBJ2-1
d_call: -
clone_size: few
v_call: TRBV30
cdr3_aa: CASRRGVGEQFF
cdr3_nt: TGTGCCTCTCGGAGGGGCGTGGGTGAGCAGTTCTTC

j_call: TRBJ1-1
d_call: TRBD1
clone_size: -
v_call: TRBV10-1
cdr3_aa: CASRGQGNTEAFF
cdr3_nt: TGCGCCAGCAGGGGACAGGGGAACACTGAAGCTTTCTTT

j_call: TRBJ1-2
d_call: TRBD1
clone_size: few
v_call: TRBV28
cdr3_aa: CASRTGAAHGYTF
cdr3_nt: TGTGCCAGCAGGACAGGGGCTGCTCATGGCTACACCTTC

j_call: TRBJ2-5
d_call: -
clone_size: few
v_call: TRBV25-1
cdr3_aa: CASSEPGLETQYF
cdr3_nt: TGTGCCAGCAGTGAACCAGGGCTAGAGACCCAGTACTTC

j_call: TRBJ1-6
d_call: -
clone_size: few
v_call: TRBV27
cdr3_aa: CASSFWPTYNSPLHF
cdr3_nt: TGTGCCAGCAGTTTTTGGCCGACCTATAATTCACCCCTCCACTTT

j_call: TRBJ2-5
d_call: -
clone_size: few
v_call: TRBV6-5
cdr3_aa: CASSYGRASETQYF
cdr3_nt: TGTGCCAGCAGTTACGGGCGGGCTAGCGAGACCCAGTACTTC

j_call: TRBJ1-6
d_call: -
clone_size: -
v_call: TRBV18
cdr3_aa: CASSSGSEQSSPLHF
cdr3_nt: TGTGCCAGCTCATCAGGGTCCGAACAAAGTTCACCCCTCCACTTT

j_call: TRBJ1-2
d_call: -
clone_size: few
v_call: TRBV2
cdr3_aa: CASSAGQNGYTF
cdr3_nt: TGTGCCAGCAGTGCAGGGCAGAATGGCTACACCTTC

j_call: TRBJ2-1
d_call: TRBD2
clone_size: few
v_call: TRBV11-2
cdr3_aa: CASSHPPTSGRSDEQFF
cdr3_nt: TGTGCCAGCAGCCATCCTCCGACTAGCGGGAGGAGCGATGAGCAGTTCTTC

j_call: TRBJ1-1
d_call: -
clone_size: once
v_call: TRBV9
cdr3_aa: CASSVEKANTEAFF
cdr3_nt: TGTGCCAGCAGCGTAGAAAAAGCGAACACTGAAGCTTTCTTT

j_call: TRBJ2-4
d_call: TRBD2
clone_size: -
v_call: TRBV11-2
cdr3_aa: CASSSDPGTSENIQYF
cdr3_nt: TGTGCCAGCAGCTCAGATCCCGGGACTAGCGAAAACATTCAGTACTTC

j_call: TRBJ2-5
d_call: TRBD1
clone_size: few
v_call: TRBV12-5
cdr3_aa: CASGPDRGGETQYF
cdr3_nt: TGTGCTAGTGGGCCGGACAGGGGCGGAGAGACCCAGTACTTC

j_call: TRBJ1-5
d_call: -
clone_size: -
v_call: TRBV7-9
cdr3_aa: CASSPDGLGNQPQHF
cdr3_nt: TGTGCCAGCAGCCCCGATGGGCTGGGCAATCAGCCCCAGCATTTT

j_call: TRBJ2-1
d_call: -
clone_size: once
v_call: TRBV2
cdr3_aa: CASSQNEQFF
cdr3_nt: TGTGCCAGCTCCCAGAATGAGCAGTTCTTC

j_call: TRBJ1-3
d_call: -
clone_size: -
v_call: TRBV19
cdr3_aa: CASSTKGNTIYF
cdr3_nt: TGTGCCAGTAGTACAAAAGGAAACACCATATATTTT

j_call: TRBJ1-1
d_call: -
clone_size: few
v_call: TRBV7-9
cdr3_aa: CASSPVTGIQNTEAFF
cdr3_nt: TGTGCCAGCAGCCCCGTTACAGGGATTCAGAACACTGAAGCTTTCTTT

j_call: TRBJ2-2
d_call: -
clone_size: few
v_call: TRBV5-4
cdr3_aa: CASSLQGENTGELFF
cdr3_nt: TGTGCCAGCAGCTTACAGGGCGAGAACACCGGGGAGCTGTTTTTT